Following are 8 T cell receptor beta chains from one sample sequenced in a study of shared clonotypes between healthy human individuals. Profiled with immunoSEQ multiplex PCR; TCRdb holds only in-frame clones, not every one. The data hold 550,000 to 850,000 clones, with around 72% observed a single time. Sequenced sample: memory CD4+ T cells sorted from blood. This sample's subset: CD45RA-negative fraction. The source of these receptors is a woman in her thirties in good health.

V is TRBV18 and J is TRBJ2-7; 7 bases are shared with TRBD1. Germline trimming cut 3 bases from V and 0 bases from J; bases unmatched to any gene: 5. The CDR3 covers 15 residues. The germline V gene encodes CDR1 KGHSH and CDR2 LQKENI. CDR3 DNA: TGTGCCAGCTCACCGTTGAAGGGGGCCTCCTACGAGCAGTACTTC. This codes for CASSPLKGASYEQYF.

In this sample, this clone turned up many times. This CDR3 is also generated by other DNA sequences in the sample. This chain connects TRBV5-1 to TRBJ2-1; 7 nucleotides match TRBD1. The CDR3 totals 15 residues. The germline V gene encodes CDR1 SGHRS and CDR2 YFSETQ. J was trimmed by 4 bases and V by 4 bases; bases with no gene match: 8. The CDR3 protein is CASSLDRVGYNEQFF. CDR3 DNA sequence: TGCGCCAGCAGCCTTGACAGGGTGGGATACAATGAGCAGTTCTTC.

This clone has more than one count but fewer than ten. The CDR3 protein is CASSESGMKEQYF. The DNA of the CDR3 is TGCGCCAGCAGTGAGAGTGGTATGAAGGAGCAGTACTTC. The chain has TRBV10-1 and TRBJ2-7; no reliable D call. The germline CDR1 and CDR2 sequences are WNHNN and SYGVQD (reference sequence). The CDR3 contains 13 residues. V lost 2 bases, J lost 7 bases, and 12 bases lay in between.

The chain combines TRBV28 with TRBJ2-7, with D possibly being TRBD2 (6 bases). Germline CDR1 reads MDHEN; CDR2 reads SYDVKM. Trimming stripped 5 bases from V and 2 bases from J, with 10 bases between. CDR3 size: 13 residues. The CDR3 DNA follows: TGTGCCAGCAGTAGGGCGGGAACCTACGAGCAGTACTTC. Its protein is CASSRAGTYEQYF.

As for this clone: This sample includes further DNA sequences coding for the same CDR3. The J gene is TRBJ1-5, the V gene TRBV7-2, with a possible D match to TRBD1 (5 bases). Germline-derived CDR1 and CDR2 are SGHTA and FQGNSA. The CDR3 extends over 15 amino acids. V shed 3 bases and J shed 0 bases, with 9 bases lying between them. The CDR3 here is CASSFGQNSNQPQHF. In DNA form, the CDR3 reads TGTGCCAGCAGCTTCGGACAAAATAGCAATCAGCCCCAGCATTTT.

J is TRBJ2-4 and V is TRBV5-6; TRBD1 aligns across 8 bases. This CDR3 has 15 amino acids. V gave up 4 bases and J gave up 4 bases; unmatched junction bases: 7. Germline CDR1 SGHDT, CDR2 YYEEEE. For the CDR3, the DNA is TGTGCCAGCAGCACGCGACAGGGGTTAAAAAACATTCAGTACTTC. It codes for CASSTRQGLKNIQYF.

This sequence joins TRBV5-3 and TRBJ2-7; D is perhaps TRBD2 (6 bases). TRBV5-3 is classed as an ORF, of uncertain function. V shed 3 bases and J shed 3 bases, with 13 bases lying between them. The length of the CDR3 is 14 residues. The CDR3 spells CARSSAGTLYEQYF. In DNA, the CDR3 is TGTGCCAGAAGCTCGGCCGGGACTCTCTACGAGCAGTACTTC.

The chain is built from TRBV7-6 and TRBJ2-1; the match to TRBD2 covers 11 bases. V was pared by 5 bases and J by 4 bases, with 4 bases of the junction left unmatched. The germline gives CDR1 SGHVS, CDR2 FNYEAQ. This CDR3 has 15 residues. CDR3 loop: CASSQLAGAYNEQFF. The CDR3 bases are TGTGCCAGCAGCCAACTAGCGGGAGCATACAATGAGCAGTTCTTC.